This TCR beta chain originates from a study of blood T cells in healthy people across ages. This clonotype was counted at least ten times. Germline values: CDR1 SGHAT, CDR2 FQNNGV. The CDR3 covers 16 residues. Trimming took 1 base from V and 1 from J, leaving 14 bases between them. The second PCR ran about 6 to 11 cycles with a sample-barcoded 5' primer and J-beta primers. Carrying 12 random nucleotides, a template-switch adaptor labeled each individual cDNA molecule. In TCRdb, the 5' RACE reads were re-called with MiXCR into one record per CDR3 protein. Among 500,000 to 700,000 distinct CDR3 sequences listed, 25% to 30% were seen once.

This sequence was found in a woman aged 80 or over in good health. Sequencing was performed on blood. The chain carries TRBV11-2 and TRBJ2-7; D gene unclear. This CDR3 reads CASSLGAGPASYEQYF. Here the CDR3 DNA reads TGTGCCAGCAGCTTAGGAGCAGGACCAGCGTCCTACGAGCAGTACTTC.